This is a list of T cell receptor beta chains from one sample in a study of T cells in localized non-small cell lung cancer. Produced via immunoSEQ multiplex PCR; TCRdb's table is partial and in-frame only. The sample lists 10,000 to 15,000 clones; 85% to 90% were seen once. Sequenced material: peripheral blood, taken before any cancer treatment. These receptors originate from a male donor at least 60 years old with stage III lung adenocarcinoma. CDR3s include the opening cysteine and the closing phenylalanine or tryptophan.

TRBV10-2	TRBJ2-1	13	CASSEGARFEQFF
TRBV15	TRBJ1-2	17	CATSRELGWVANYGYTF
TRBV4-1	TRBJ2-7	18	CASSRMMGLAGGPEEQYF
TRBV6-1	TRBJ1-1	14	CASSESGRSTEAFF
TRBV6-5	TRBJ2-1	15	CASRPTWGSYNEQFF
TRBV30	TRBJ2-5	11	CAWSRQESSDF
TRBV7-9	TRBJ2-5	13	CASNPSGVETQYF
TRBV7-8	TRBJ1-5	14	CASSPQQGNQPQHF
TRBV9	TRBJ2-3	16	CASSVMLGYSTDTQYF
TRBV5-6	TRBJ2-5	13	CASSWDTQETQYF
TRBV25-1	TRBJ2-7	13	CASSEARGGEQYF
TRBV30	TRBJ2-5	13	CAWSSGGQETQYF
TRBV2	TRBJ2-6	17	CASSYRAKPSGANVLTF
TRBV7-9	TRBJ1-6	14	CASSTTGDGSPLHF
TRBV11-2	TRBJ1-5	17	CASTLGPADHSNQPQHF
TRBV6-1	TRBJ2-4	16	CASSEEAGTGGNIQYF
TRBV7-2	TRBJ2-5	13	CASSLGGRETQYF
TRBV7-8	TRBJ1-1	16	CASSPTGGLGDTEAFF
TRBV6-5	TRBJ1-6	15	CASSSKLLGGSPLHF
TRBV25-1	TRBJ2-7	14	CASSEYGARNEQYF
TRBV30	TRBJ1-3	18	CAWSTGTGGFSSGNTIYF
TRBV10-3	TRBJ2-7	16	CAISEEGRAGSYEQYF